The T cell receptor beta chain under discussion was sequenced for a study of siplizumab effects on memory and regulatory T cells. Every sample had 95,000 to 100,000 of its TCR templates assayed. Here immunoSEQ multiplex PCR was the method, and the copy in TCRdb shows in-frame clones only, minus some. The sample lists roughly 82,000 clones, roughly 87% seen once, with approximately 1.4% in the top ten. In germline, CDR1 is SQVTM, CDR2 ANQGSEA. This CDR3 has 13 residues. The germline V and J ends were trimmed by 2 bases and 8 bases, with 12 bases remaining between them. The clonotype comes from a human donor in good health. Material for sequencing was Tregs sorted from blood. The chain combines TRBV29-1 with TRBJ2-2; D is uncertain. The CDR3 sequence is CSVEPTGSGELFF. CDR3 DNA: TGCAGCGTTGAACCCACCGGTAGTGGGGAGCTGTTTTTT.